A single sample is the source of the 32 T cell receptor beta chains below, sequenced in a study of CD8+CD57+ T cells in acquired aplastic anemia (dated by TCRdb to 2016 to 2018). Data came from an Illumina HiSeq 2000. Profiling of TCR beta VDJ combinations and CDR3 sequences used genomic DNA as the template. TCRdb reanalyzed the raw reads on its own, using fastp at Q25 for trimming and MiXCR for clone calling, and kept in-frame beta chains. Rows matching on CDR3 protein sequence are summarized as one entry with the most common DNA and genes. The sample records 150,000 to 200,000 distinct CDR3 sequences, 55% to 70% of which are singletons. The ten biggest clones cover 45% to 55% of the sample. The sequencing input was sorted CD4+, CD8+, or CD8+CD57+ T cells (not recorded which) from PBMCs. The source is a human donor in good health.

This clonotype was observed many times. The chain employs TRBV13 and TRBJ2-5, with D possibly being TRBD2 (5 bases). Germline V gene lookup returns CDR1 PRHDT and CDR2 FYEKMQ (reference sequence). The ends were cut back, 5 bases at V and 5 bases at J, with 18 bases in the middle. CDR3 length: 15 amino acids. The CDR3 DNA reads TGTGCCAGCAGCAACCCCGGGGTGACGGGGGAGACCCAGTACTTC. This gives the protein CASSNPGVTGETQYF.

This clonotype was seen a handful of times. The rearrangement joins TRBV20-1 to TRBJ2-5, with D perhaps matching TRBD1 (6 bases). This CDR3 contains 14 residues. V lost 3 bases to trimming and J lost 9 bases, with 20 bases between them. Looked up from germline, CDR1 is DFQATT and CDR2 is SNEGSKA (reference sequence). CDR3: CSASPQGFGQPQYF. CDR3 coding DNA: TGCAGTGCTAGTCCTCAGGGGTTCGGTCAGCCCCAGTACTTC.

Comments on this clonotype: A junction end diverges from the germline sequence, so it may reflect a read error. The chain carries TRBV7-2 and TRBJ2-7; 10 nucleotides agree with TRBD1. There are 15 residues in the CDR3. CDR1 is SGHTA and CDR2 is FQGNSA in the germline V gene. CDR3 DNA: TGTGCCAGCAGCTCCCGCGGGACAGGGGCCTACGGGCAGTACTTC. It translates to CASSSRGTGAYGQYF.

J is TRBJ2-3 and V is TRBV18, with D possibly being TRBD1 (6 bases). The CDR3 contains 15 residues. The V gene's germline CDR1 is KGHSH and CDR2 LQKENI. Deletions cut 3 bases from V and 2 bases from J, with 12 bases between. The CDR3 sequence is CASSPATGVTDTQYF. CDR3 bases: TGTGCCAGCTCACCCGCGACAGGAGTCACAGATACGCAGTATTTT.

The chain's CDR3 is CASSRESGHEQYF. The CDR3 DNA reads TGCGCCAGCAGCCGGGAGTCAGGGCACGAGCAGTACTTC. This chain links TRBV5-1 with TRBJ2-7, with a possible D match to TRBD2 (6 bases). The CDR3 loop spans 13 amino acids. CDR1 is SGHRS and CDR2 is YFSETQ in the germline V gene. Trimming took off 4 bases at V and 5 bases at J, with 13 bases between the two ends.

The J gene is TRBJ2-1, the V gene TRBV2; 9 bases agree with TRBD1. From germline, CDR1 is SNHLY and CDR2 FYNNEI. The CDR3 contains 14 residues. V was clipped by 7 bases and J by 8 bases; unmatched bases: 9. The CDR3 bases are TGTGCCAGCAAAGAGGAGACAGGGGGAGATGAGCAGTTCTTC. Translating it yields CASKEETGGDEQFF.

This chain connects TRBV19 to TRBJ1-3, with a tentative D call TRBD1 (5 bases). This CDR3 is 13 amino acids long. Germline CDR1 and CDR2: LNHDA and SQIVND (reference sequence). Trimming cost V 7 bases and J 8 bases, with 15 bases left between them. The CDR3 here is CASTHRGADTIYF. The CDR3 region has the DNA TGTGCCAGTACCCATAGGGGAGCGGACACCATATATTTT. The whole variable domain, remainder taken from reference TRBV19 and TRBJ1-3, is DGGITQSPKYLFRKEGQNVTLSCEQNLNHDAMYWYRQDPGQGLRLIYYSQIVNDFQKGDIAEGYSVSREKKESFPLTVTSAQKNPTAFYLCASTHRGADTIYFGEGSWLTVV.

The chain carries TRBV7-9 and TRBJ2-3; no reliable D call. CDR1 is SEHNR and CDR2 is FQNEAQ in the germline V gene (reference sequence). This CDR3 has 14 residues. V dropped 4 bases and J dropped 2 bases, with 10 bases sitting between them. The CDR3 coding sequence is TGTGCCAGCAGCTCGGGCTACAACACAGATACGCAGTATTTT. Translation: CASSSGYNTDTQYF.

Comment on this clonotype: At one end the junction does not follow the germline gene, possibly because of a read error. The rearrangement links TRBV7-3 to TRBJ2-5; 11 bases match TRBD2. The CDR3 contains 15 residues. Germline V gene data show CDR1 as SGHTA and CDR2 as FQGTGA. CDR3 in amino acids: CASSRNGGLAEIQYF. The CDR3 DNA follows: TGTGCTAGCAGCCGCAATGGGGGACTAGCGGAGATCCAGTACTTC. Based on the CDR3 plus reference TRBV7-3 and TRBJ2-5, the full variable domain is GAGVSQTPSNKVTEKGKYVELRCDPISGHTALYWYRQSLGQGPEFLIYFQGTGAADDSGLPNDRFFAVRPEGSVSTLKIQRTERGDSAVYLCASSRNGGLAEIQYFGPGTRLLVL.

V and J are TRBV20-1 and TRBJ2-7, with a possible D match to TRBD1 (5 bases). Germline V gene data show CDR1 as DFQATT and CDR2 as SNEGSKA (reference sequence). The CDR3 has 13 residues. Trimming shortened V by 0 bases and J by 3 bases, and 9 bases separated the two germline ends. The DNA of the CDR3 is TGCAGTGCTAGAGACAGGGTCATCTACGAGCAGTACTTC. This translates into CSARDRVIYEQYF.

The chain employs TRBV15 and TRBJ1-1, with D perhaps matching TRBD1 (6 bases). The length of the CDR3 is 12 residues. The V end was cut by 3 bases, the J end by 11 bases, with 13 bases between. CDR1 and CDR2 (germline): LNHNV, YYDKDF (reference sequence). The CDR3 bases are TGTGCCACCAGCAGGGACAGAAAGGAGGCTTTCTTT. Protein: CATSRDRKEAFF.

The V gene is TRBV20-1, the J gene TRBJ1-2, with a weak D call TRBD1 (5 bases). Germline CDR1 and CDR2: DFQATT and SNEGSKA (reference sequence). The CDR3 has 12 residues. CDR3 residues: CHAGGVNSGYTF. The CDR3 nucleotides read TGCCACGCCGGGGGAGTTAACAGCGGCTACACCTTC.

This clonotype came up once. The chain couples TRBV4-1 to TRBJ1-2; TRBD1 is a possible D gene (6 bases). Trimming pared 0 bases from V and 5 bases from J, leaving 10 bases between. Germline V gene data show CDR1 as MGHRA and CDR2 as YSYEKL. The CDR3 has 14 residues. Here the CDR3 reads CASSQDLDRYGYTF. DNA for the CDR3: TGCGCCAGCAGCCAAGATCTGGACAGATATGGCTACACCTTC.

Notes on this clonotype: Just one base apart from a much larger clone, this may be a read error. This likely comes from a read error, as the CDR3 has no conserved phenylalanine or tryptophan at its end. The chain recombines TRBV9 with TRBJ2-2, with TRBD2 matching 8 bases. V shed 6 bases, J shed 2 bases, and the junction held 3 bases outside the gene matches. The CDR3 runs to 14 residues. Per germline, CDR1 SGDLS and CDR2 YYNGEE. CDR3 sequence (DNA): TGTGCCAGCATTGCGGGGGGCAACACCGGGGAGCTGTTTGTT. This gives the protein CASIAGGNTGELFV.

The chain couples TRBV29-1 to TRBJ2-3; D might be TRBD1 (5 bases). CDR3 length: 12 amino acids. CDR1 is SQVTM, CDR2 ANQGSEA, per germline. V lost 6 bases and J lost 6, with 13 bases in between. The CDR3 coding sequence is TGCAGCGTCAGGGCAGTCGGGGATACGCAGTATTTT. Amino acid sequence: CSVRAVGDTQYF.

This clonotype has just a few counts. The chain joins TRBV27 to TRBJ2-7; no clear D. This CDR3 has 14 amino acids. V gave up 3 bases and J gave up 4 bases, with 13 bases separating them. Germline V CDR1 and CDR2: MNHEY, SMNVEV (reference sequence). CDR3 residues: CASSFGVSLYEQYF. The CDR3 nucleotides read TGTGCCAGCAGTTTTGGAGTAAGCTTGTACGAGCAGTACTTC.

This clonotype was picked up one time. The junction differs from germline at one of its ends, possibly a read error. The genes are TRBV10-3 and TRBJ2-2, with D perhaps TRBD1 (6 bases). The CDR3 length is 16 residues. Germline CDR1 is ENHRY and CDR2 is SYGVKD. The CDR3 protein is CASSDSMTGNTGELFF. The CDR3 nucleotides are TGTGCCAGCAGTGACTCGATGACAGGAAACACCGGGGAGCTGTTTTTT.

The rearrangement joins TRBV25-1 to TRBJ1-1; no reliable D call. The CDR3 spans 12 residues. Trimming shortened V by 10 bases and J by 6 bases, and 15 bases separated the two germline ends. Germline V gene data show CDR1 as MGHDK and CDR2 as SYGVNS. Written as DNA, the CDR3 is TGTGCCACCTTACAGCCTCCCGCTGAAGCTTTCTTT. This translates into CATLQPPAEAFF.

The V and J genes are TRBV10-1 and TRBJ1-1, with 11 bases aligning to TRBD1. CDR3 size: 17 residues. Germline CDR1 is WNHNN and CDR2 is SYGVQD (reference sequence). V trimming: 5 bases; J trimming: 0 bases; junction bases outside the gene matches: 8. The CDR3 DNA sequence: TGCGCCAGCAGTCCGGACAGGGGGCGGCTCATGAACACTGAAGCTTTCTTT. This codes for CASSPDRGRLMNTEAFF.

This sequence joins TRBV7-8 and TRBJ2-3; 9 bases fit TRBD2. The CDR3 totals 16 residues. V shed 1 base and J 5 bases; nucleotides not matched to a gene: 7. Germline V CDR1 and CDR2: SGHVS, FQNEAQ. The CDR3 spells CASSLGHAGGGDTQYF. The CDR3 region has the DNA TGTGCCAGCAGCTTAGGTCACGCGGGAGGGGGAGATACGCAGTATTTT. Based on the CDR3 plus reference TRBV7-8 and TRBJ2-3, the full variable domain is GAGVSQSPRYKVAKRGQDVALRCDPISGHVSLFWYQQALGQGPEFLTYFQNEAQLDKSGLPSDRFFAERPEGSVSTLKIQRTQQEDSAVYLCASSLGHAGGGDTQYFGPGTRLTVL.

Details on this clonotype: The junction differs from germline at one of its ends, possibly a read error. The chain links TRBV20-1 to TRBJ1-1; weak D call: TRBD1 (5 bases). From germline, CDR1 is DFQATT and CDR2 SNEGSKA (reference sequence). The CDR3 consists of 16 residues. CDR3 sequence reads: CSARDRGLLWNTEAFF. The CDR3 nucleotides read TGTAGTGCTAGAGACAGAGGGCTACTCTGGAACACTGAAGCTTTCTTT.

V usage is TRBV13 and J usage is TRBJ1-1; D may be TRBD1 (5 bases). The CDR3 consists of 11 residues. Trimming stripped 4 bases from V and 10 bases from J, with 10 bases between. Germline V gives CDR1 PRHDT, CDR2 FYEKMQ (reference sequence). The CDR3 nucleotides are TGTGCCAGCAGCTCGGGGACCATAGCTTTCTTT. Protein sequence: CASSSGTIAFF.

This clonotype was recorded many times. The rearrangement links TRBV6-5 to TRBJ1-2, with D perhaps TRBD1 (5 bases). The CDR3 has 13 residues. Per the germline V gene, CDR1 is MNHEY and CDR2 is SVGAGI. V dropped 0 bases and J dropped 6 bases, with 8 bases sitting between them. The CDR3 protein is CASSYSGGHGYTF. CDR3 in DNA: TGTGCCAGCAGTTACTCCGGGGGACATGGCTACACCTTC.

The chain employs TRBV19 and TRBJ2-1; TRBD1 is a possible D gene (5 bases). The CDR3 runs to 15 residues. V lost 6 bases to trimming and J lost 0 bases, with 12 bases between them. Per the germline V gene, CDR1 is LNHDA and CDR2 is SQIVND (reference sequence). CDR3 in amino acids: CASSSQGGSYNEQFF. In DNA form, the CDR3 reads TGTGCCAGTAGCTCCCAGGGTGGCTCCTACAATGAGCAGTTCTTC. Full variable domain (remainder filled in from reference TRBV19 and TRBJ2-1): DGGITQSPKYLFRKEGQNVTLSCEQNLNHDAMYWYRQDPGQGLRLIYYSQIVNDFQKGDIAEGYSVSREKKESFPLTVTSAQKNPTAFYLCASSSQGGSYNEQFFGPGTRLTVL.

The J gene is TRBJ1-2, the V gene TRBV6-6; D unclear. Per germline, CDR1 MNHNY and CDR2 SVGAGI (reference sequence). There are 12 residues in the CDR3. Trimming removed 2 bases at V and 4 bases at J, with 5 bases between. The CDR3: CASSYVRYGYTF. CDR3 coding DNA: TGTGCCAGCAGTTACGTACGCTATGGCTACACCTTC.

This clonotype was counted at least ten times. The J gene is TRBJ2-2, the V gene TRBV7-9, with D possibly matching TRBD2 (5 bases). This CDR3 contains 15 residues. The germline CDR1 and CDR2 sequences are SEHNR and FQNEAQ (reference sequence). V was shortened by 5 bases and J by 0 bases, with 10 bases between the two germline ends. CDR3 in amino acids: CASSPPGTNTGELFF. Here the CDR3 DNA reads TGTGCCAGCAGCCCCCCGGGAACGAACACCGGGGAGCTGTTTTTT. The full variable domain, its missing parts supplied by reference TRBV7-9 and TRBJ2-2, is DTGVSQNPRHKITKRGQNVTFRCDPISEHNRLYWYRQTLGQGPEFLTYFQNEAQLEKSRLLSDRFSAERPKGSFSTLEIQRTEQGDSAMYLCASSPPGTNTGELFFGEGSRLTVL.

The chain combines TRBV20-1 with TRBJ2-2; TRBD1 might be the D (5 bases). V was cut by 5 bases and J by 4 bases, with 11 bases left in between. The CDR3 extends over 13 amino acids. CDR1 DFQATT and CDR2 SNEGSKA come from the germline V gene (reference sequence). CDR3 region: CSAPQGPTGELFF. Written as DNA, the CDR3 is TGCAGTGCTCCGCAGGGCCCCACCGGGGAGCTGTTTTTT.

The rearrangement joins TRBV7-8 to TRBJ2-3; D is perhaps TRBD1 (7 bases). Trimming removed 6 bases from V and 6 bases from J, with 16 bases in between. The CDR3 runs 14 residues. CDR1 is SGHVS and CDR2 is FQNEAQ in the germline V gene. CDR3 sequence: CASRRLPGGDTQYF. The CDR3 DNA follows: TGTGCCAGCAGGCGGCTACCAGGGGGGGATACGCAGTATTTT.

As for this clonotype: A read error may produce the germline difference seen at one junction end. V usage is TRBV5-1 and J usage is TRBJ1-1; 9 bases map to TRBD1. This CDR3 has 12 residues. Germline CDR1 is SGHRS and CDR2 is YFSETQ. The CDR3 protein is CASSLGTGKAFF. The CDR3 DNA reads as TGTGCCAGCAGCTTGGGGACAGGGAAAGCTTTCTTT.

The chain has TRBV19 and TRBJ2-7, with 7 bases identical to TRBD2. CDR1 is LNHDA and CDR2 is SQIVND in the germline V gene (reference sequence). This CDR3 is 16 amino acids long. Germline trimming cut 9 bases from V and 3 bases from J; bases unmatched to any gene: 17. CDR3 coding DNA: TGTGCCAGCAGCTTAAATCCCACGCTAGCGGTCTACGAGCAGTACTTC. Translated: CASSLNPTLAVYEQYF.

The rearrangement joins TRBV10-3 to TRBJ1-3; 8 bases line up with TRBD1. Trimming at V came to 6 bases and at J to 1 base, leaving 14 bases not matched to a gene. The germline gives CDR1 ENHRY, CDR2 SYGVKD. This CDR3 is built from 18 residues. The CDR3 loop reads CAIRPTDRDFLSGNTIYF. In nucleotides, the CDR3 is TGTGCCATCAGGCCAACGGACAGGGACTTTCTTTCTGGAAACACCATATATTTT.

CDR3 loop: CASSQDSMNTGELFF. The CDR3 nucleotides are TGTGCCAGCAGCCAGGACAGTATGAACACCGGGGAGCTGTTTTTT. This chain links TRBV7-2 with TRBJ2-2, with D possibly matching TRBD1 (6 bases). Germline V gene lookup returns CDR1 SGHTA and CDR2 FQGNSA. The CDR3 is made up of 15 amino acids. V lost 5 bases and J lost 1, with 11 bases in between.